These 18 T cell receptor beta chains were sequenced from one sample in a study of T cells in women clearing cervical HPV infection. Profiling relied on immunoSEQ multiplex PCR, and the TCRdb table lists in-frame clones only, not all of them. The table for this sample gives about 23,000 clones. The sample taken for sequencing was blood buffy coat. These receptors were obtained from a woman between 18 and 70 years old with a cervical HPV16 infection that either progressed to CIN3+ or cleared (not recorded which).

CDR3 residues: CASNINTEAFF. Incomplete CDR3 DNA: TGTGCCAGCAACATCAACACTGAA. The chain uses TRBV2 and TRBJ1-1; unclear D gene. Read sequence stops 3 residues before the CDR3 end, and the germline J gene provides the missing end. Germline-derived CDR1 and CDR2 are SNHLY and FYNNEI. The CDR3 is 11 amino acids. V was cut by 7 bases and J by 2 bases, with 5 bases left in between.

On this clone itself: The observed sequence ends 3 residues before the CDR3 terminus, with the missing tail filled in from the germline J gene. The chain joins TRBV29-1 to TRBJ2-3, with 8 bases lining up with TRBD1. Trimming removed 3 bases from V and 4 bases from J; junction bases left unmatched: 9. CDR3 length: 15 residues. Germline CDR1 SQVTM, CDR2 ANQGSEA. The CDR3 reads CSVDLGQGASDTQYF. The sequenced CDR3 bases are TGCAGCGTTGATCTAGGGCAGGGGGCCTCAGATACG.

Details on this clone: The read finishes 3 residues shy of the CDR3 end, and the germline J gene is used to complete it. The chain uses TRBV7-3 and TRBJ1-2, with a tentative D call TRBD1 (5 bases). The CDR3 is made up of 14 amino acids. Germline loops: CDR1 SGHTA, CDR2 FQGTGA. The covered CDR3 bases are TGTGCCAGCAGCCCTAGGGGACTGTCATACGAC. Its translation: CASSPRGLSYD. The CDR3, in full, reads CASSPRGLSYDYTF.

In regard to this clone: From the germline J gene comes the end of the CDR3, since the read stops 3 residues before it. V gene TRBV7-2 combines with J gene TRBJ2-5; 12 positions match TRBD2. Germline values: CDR1 SGHTA, CDR2 FQGNSA. J was trimmed by 2 bases and V by 10 bases; bases with no gene match: 5. The CDR3 totals 14 residues. The CDR3 region is CATRLAGAQETQYF. The sequenced part of the CDR3 DNA is TGTGCCACCCGACTAGCGGGGGCTCAAGAGACC.

As regards this clone: The read ends 3 residues shy of where the CDR3 ends; the end is completed using the germline J gene. The V gene is TRBV7-8, the J gene TRBJ2-7; 10 bases map to TRBD1. This CDR3 region has 14 residues. Germline trimming cut 5 bases from V and 3 bases from J; bases unmatched to any gene: 4. The germline CDR1 and CDR2 sequences are SGHVS and FQNEAQ. The DNA read from the CDR3 is TGTGCCAGCAGCGCCGGGACAGGGGTCTACGAG. Its protein is CASSAGTGVYE. The entire CDR3 sequence reads CASSAGTGVYEQYF.

The CDR3 protein is CASSQTGGGGYTF. Incomplete CDR3 DNA: TGTGCCAGCAGCCAGACAGGGGGCGGCGGC. The V call is TRBV7-8, the J call TRBJ1-2; 10 bases fit TRBD1. From the germline J gene comes the end of the CDR3, since the read stops 3 residues before it. CDR1 and CDR2 (germline): SGHVS, FQNEAQ. This CDR3 has 13 amino acids.

On this clone itself: The read is 3 residues too short to cover the CDR3 end, so that end is filled in from the germline J gene. The J gene is TRBJ1-2, the V gene TRBV30; D ambiguous. This CDR3 has 12 amino acids. Trimming took off 4 bases at V and 4 bases at J, with 10 bases between the two ends. Germline-derived CDR1 and CDR2 are GTSNPN and SVGIG (reference sequence). CDR3 amino acids: CAWNPGPYGYTF. The DNA read from the CDR3 is TGTGCCTGGAACCCAGGCCCCTATGGC.

About this clone: The read finishes 3 residues shy of the CDR3 end, and the germline J gene is used to complete it. The J gene is TRBJ1-2, the V gene TRBV7-8; D is possibly TRBD1 (5 bases). Trimming cost V 1 base and J 5 bases, with 11 bases left between them. The CDR3 has 14 residues. The germline CDR1 and CDR2 sequences are SGHVS and FQNEAQ. The CDR3 bases that were read are TGTGCCAGCAGCTTAGTCGGGGGGGTTTATGGC. This sequence encodes CASSLVGGVYG. The full-length CDR3 reads as CASSLVGGVYGYTF.

A word on this clone: The read ends 3 residues shy of where the CDR3 ends; the end is completed using the germline J gene. This chain uses TRBV19 with TRBJ1-1, with D maybe TRBD1 (5 bases). Looked up from germline, CDR1 is LNHDA and CDR2 is SQIVND (reference sequence). This CDR3 is built from 14 residues. V lost 3 bases and J 1 base, leaving 9 bases between the germline ends. The part of the CDR3 DNA that was read is TGTGCCAGTAGTATTAATCAGGGGAACACTGAA. Protein: CASSINQGNTE. The entire CDR3 protein is CASSINQGNTEAFF.

In regard to this clone: Read sequence stops 3 residues before the CDR3 end, and the germline J gene provides the missing end. The gene calls are TRBV7-3 and TRBJ2-4; 8 bases fit TRBD1. The V gene's germline CDR1 is SGHTA and CDR2 FQGTGA. V trimming: 4 bases; J trimming: 1 base; junction bases outside the gene matches: 9. The CDR3 contains 17 residues. CDR3 amino acids: CASSWDRLLLAKNIQYF. Partial CDR3 DNA: TGTGCCAGCAGCTGGGACAGGCTGCTTCTTGCCAAAAACATT.

As regards this clone: The junction departs from the called germline gene at one end, perhaps through a read error. Read sequence stops 3 residues before the CDR3 end, and the germline J gene provides the missing end. This rearrangement joins TRBV4-2 to TRBJ2-1; 7 positions agree with TRBD1. Germline CDR1 LGHNA, CDR2 YNFKEQ. The CDR3 has 14 amino acids. The CDR3 bases that were read are TGCGCCAGCAGTTACGGGACAGTTGACAATGAG. Translated, it gives CASSYGTVDNE. The complete CDR3 protein is CASSYGTVDNEQFF.

With respect to this clone: The CDR3 end falls 3 residues outside the read, so it is completed with the germline J gene. The J gene is TRBJ2-2, the V gene TRBV2, with D possibly matching TRBD1 (5 bases). Trimming removed 6 bases at V and 5 bases at J, with 22 bases between. Germline CDR1 is SNHLY and CDR2 is FYNNEI. The CDR3 consists of 17 residues. The CDR3 reads CASSSLRQGRGTGELFF. Incomplete CDR3 DNA: TGTGCCAGCAGCTCCCTGAGGCAGGGAAGAGGAACCGGGGAG.

Regarding this clone: The CDR3 is cut off 3 residues early in the read; its end comes from the germline J gene. The rearrangement links TRBV20-1 to TRBJ2-4; no definite D call. This CDR3 comprises 14 residues. The V end lost 6 bases, the J end lost 0 bases, and 12 bases lay between the germline ends. The germline V gene has CDR1 DFQATT and CDR2 SNEGSKA (reference sequence). CDR3 region: CSAGDLLAKNIQYF. CDR3 DNA (partial): TGCAGTGCAGGAGACTTACTAGCCAAAAACATT.

With respect to this clone: The DNA ends 3 residues before the CDR3 does, and the rest of the CDR3 is filled in from the germline J gene. The J gene is TRBJ1-2, the V gene TRBV7-9; unclear D gene. This CDR3 comprises 14 residues. From germline, CDR1 is SEHNR and CDR2 FQNEAQ (reference sequence). The CDR3 bases that were read are TGTGCCAGCAGCTTAGTAGGGCAGGTGACCGGC. Protein sequence: CASSLVGQVTG. The full CDR3 protein reads CASSLVGQVTGYTF.

With regard to this clone: The sequenced fragment ends 3 residues before the CDR3 boundary, so the rest is inferred from the germline J gene. This chain joins TRBV30 and TRBJ1-6; TRBD1 matches 7 bases. Trimming at V came to 0 bases and at J to 1 base, leaving 9 bases not matched to a gene. This CDR3 spans 18 amino acids. Germline CDR1 and CDR2: GTSNPN and SVGIG (reference sequence). The CDR3 loop reads CAWSVFTGDTSYNSPLHF. The CDR3 bases that were read are TGTGCCTGGAGTGTATTCACAGGGGATACGTCCTATAATTCACCC. Based on the CDR3 plus reference TRBV30 and TRBJ1-6, the full variable domain is SQTIHQWPATLVQPVGSPLSLECTVEGTSNPNLYWYRQAAGRGLQLLFYSVGIGQISSEVPQNLSASRPQDRQFILSSKKLLLSDSGFYLCAWSVFTGDTSYNSPLHFGNGTRLTVT.

The covered CDR3 bases are TGCAGCGTTGGGCCTAGCTCGGCCGGGGAG. This codes for CSVGPSSAGE. The complete CDR3 reads CSVGPSSAGELFF. This rearrangement joins TRBV29-1 to TRBJ2-2; D is possibly TRBD2 (5 bases). Read coverage stops 3 residues before the CDR3 terminus; the germline J gene supplies the remainder. Trimming took 4 bases from V and 6 from J, leaving 12 bases between them. The CDR3 is 13 amino acids. Germline values: CDR1 SQVTM, CDR2 ANQGSEA.

Concerning this clone itself: The observed sequence ends 3 residues before the CDR3 terminus, with the missing tail filled in from the germline J gene. The chain employs TRBV11-3 and TRBJ2-7; a weak D match, TRBD1 (5 bases). The CDR3 length is 14 residues. V lost 5 bases, J lost 6 bases, and 17 bases lay in between. In germline, CDR1 is SGHNT, CDR2 YENEEA. The CDR3 bases that were read are TGTGCCAGCAGCCCCCCCGCAGGGATGGGCGAG. Translated, it gives CASSPPAGMGE. The full-length CDR3 reads as CASSPPAGMGEQYF.

Remarks on this clone: The DNA ends 3 residues before the CDR3 does, and the rest of the CDR3 is filled in from the germline J gene. The chain links TRBV5-1 to TRBJ1-2; possible D gene TRBD1, 5 bases. The length of the CDR3 is 14 residues. CDR1 and CDR2 (germline): SGHRS, YFSETQ. CDR3 amino acids: CASSPTPGLGGYTF. The CDR3 DNA, read in part, is TGCGCCAGCAGCCCCACCCCAGGGCTGGGCGGC.